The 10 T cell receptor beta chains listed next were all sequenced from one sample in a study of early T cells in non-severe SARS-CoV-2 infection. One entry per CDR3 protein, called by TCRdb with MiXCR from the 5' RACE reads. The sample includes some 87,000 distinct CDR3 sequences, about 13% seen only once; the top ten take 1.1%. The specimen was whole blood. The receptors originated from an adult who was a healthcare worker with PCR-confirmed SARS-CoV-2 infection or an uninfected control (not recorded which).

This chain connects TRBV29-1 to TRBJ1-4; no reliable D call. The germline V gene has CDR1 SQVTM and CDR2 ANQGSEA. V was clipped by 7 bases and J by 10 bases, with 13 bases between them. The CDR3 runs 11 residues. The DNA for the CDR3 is TGCAGCGGGTGGACGGACGGAAAACTGTTTTTT. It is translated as CSGWTDGKLFF.

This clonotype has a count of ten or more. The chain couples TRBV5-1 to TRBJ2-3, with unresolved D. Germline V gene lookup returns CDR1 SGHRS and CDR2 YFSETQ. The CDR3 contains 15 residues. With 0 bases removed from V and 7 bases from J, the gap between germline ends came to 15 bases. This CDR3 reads CASSLEGKSGYTQYF. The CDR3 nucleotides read TGCGCCAGCAGCTTGGAGGGCAAAAGTGGGTATACGCAGTATTTT.

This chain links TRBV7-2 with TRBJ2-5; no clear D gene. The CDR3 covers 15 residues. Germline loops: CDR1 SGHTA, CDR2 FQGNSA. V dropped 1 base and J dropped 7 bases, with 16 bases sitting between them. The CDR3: CASSLGTALQWTQYF. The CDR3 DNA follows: TGTGCCAGCAGCTTAGGGACCGCGCTCCAGTGGACCCAGTACTTC. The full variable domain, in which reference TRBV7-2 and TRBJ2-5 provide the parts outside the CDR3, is GAGVSQSPSNKVTEKGKDVELRCDPISGHTALYWYRQSLGQGLEFLIYFQGNSAPDKSGLPSDRFSAERTGGSVSTLTIQRTQQEDSAVYLCASSLGTALQWTQYFGPGTRLLVL.

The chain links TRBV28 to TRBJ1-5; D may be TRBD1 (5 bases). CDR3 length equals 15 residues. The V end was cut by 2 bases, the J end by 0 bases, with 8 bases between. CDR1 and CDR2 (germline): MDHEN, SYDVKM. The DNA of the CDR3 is TGTGCCAGCAGTTTAAATCAGGGTAGCAATCAGCCCCAGCATTTT. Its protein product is CASSLNQGSNQPQHF. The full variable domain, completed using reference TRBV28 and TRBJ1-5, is DVKVTQSSRYLVKRTGEKVFLECVQDMDHENMFWYRQDPGLGLRLIYFSYDVKMKEKGDIPEGYSVSREKKERFSLILESASTNQTSMYLCASSLNQGSNQPQHFGDGTRLSIL.

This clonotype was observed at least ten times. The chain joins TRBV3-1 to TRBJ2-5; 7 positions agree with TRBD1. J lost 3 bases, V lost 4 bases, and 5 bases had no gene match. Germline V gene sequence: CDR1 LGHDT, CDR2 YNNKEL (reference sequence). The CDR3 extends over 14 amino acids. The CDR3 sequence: CASSPVGTEETQYF. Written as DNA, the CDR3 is TGTGCCAGCAGCCCGGTCGGGACAGAAGAGACCCAGTACTTC.

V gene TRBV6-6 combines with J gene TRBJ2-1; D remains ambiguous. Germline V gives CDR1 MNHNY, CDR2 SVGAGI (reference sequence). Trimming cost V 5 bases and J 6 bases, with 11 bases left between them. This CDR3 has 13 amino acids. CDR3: CASSPSFSNEQFF. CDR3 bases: TGTGCCAGCAGTCCCTCCTTCAGCAATGAGCAGTTCTTC.

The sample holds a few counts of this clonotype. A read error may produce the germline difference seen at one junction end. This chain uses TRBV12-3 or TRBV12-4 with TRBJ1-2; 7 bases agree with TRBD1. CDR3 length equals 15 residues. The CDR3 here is CASSPKRTGAYGHTF. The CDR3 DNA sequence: TGTGCCAGCAGTCCCAAGAGGACAGGAGCCTATGGCCACACCTTC.

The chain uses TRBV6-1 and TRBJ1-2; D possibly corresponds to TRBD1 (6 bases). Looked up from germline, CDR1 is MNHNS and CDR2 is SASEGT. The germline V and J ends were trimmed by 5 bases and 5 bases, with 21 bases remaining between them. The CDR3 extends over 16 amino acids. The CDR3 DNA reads TGTGCCAGCAGTACCCTACAGGGATTCTCATCTTATGGCTACACCTTC. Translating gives CASSTLQGFSSYGYTF.

The CDR3 nucleotides read TGTGCCAGCAGCTTAGAGGGCGGCAGGGCTTCCCTTGGAAACACCATATATTTT. As protein: CASSLEGGRASLGNTIYF. The chain has TRBV7-6 and TRBJ1-3; a weak D match, TRBD1 (5 bases). The CDR3 has 18 amino acids. The germline V gene has CDR1 SGHVS and CDR2 FNYEAQ. V lost 1 base and J lost 3, with 19 bases in between.

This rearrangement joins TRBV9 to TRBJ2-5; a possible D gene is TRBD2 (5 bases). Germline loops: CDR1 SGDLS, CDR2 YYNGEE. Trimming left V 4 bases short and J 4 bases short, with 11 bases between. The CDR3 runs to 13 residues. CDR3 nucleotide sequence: TGTGCCAGCAGCCCTTGGGCGGGAGAGACCCAGTACTTC. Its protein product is CASSPWAGETQYF.